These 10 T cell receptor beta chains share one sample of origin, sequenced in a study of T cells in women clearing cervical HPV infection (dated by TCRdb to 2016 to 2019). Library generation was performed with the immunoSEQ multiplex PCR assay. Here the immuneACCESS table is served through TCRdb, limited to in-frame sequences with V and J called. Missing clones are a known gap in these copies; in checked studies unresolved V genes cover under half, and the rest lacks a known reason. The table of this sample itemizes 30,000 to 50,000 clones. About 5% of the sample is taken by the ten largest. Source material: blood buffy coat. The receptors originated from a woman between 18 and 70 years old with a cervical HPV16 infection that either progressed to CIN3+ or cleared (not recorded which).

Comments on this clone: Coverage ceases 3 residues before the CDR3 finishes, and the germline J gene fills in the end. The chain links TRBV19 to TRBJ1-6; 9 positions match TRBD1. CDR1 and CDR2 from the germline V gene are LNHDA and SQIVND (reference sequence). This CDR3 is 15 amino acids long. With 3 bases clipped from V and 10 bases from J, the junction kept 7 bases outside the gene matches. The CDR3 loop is CASSMATGGGSPLHF. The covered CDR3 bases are TGTGCCAGTAGTATGGCGACAGGGGGGGGATCACCC.

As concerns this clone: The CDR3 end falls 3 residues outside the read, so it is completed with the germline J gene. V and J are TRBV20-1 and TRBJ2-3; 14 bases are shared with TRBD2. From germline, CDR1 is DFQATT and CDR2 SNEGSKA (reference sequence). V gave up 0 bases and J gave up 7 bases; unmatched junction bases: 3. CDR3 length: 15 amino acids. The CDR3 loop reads CSARDRLAGGNTQYF. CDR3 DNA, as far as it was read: TGCAGTGCTAGAGATAGACTAGCGGGGGGGAATACG.

CDR3 region: CAISELSGRNEQYF. The CDR3 bases that were read are TGTGCCATCAGTGAGCTTTCAGGGAGGAACGAG. The chain employs TRBV10-3 and TRBJ2-7, with D tentatively TRBD2 (6 bases). Read sequence stops 3 residues before the CDR3 end, and the germline J gene provides the missing end. Per the germline V gene, CDR1 is ENHRY and CDR2 is SYGVKD. The CDR3 covers 14 residues. The V and J ends lost 2 bases and 5 bases respectively, with 13 bases between them.

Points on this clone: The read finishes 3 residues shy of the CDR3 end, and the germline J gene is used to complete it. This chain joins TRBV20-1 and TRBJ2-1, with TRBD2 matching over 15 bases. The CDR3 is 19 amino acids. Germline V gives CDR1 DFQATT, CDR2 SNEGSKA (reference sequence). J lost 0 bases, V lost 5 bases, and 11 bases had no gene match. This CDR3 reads CSARFPGLAGGPSYNEQFF. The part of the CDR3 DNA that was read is TGCAGTGCTCGCTTCCCGGGACTAGCGGGGGGCCCCTCCTACAATGAG.

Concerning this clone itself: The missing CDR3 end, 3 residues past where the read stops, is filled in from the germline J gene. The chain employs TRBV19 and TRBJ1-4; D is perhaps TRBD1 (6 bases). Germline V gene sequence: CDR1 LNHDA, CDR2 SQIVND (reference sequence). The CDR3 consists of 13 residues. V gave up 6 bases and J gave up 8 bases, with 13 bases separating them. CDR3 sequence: CASRIRGREKLFF. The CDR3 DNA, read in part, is TGTGCCAGTAGAATCAGGGGCCGGGAAAAA.

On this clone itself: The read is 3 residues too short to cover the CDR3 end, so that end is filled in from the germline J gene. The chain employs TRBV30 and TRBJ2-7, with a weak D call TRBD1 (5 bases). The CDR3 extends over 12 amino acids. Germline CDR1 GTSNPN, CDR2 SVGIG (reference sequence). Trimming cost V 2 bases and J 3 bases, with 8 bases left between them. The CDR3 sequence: CAWSRTGYEQYF. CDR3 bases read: TGTGCCTGGAGTCGAACAGGCTACGAG. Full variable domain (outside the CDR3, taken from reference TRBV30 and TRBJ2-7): SQTIHQWPATLVQPVGSPLSLECTVEGTSNPNLYWYRQAAGRGLQLLFYSVGIGQISSEVPQNLSASRPQDRQFILSSKKLLLSDSGFYLCAWSRTGYEQYFGPGTRLTVT.

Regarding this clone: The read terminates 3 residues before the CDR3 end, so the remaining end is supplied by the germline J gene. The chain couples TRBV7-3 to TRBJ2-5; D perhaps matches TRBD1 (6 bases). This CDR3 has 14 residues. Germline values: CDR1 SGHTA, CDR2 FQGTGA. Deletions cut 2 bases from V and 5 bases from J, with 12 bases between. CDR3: CASSLGSGVETQYF. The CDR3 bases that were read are TGTGCCAGCAGCTTAGGGTCAGGGGTGGAGACC.

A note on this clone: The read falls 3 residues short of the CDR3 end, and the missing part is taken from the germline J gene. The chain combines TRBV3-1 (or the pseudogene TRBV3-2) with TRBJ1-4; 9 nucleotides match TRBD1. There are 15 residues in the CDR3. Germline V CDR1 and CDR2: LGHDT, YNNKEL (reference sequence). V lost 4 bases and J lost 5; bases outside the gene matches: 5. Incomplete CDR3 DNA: TGTGCCAGCAGCCTGTCCGGGACAGGGAATGAAAAA. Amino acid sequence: CASSLSGTGNEK. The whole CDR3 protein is CASSLSGTGNEKLFF.

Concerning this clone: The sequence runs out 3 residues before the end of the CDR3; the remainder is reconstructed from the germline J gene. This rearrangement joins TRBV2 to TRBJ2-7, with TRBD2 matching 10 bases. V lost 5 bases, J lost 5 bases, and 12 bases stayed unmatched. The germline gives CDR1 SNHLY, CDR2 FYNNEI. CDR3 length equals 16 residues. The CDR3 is CASSRSGGANPHEQYF. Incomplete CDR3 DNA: TGTGCCAGCAGTCGGAGCGGGGGGGCAAACCCCCACGAG.

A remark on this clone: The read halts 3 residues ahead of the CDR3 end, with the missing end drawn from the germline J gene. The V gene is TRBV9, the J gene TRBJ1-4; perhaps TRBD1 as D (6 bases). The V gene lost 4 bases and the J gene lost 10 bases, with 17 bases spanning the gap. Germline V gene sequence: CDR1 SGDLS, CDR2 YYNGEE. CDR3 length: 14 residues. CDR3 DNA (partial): TGTGCCAGCAGCTCTGGACAGTTTCAGGGAAAA. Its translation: CASSSGQFQGK. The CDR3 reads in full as CASSSGQFQGKLFF.